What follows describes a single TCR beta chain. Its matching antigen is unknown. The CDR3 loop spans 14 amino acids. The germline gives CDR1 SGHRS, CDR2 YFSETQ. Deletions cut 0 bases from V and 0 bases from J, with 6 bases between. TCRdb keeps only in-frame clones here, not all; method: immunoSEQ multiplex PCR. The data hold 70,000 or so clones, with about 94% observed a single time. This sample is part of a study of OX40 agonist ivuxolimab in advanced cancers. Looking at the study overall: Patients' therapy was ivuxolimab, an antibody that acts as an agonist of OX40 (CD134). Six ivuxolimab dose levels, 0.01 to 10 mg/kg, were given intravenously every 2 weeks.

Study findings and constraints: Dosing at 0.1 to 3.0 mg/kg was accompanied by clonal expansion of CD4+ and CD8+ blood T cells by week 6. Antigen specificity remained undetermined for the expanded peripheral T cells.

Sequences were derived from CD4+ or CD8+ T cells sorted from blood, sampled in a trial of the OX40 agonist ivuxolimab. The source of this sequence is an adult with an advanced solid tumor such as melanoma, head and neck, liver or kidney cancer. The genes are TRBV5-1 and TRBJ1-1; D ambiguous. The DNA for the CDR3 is TGCGCCAGCAGCTTGGATGGCTTGAACACTGAAGCTTTCTTT. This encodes CASSLDGLNTEAFF.